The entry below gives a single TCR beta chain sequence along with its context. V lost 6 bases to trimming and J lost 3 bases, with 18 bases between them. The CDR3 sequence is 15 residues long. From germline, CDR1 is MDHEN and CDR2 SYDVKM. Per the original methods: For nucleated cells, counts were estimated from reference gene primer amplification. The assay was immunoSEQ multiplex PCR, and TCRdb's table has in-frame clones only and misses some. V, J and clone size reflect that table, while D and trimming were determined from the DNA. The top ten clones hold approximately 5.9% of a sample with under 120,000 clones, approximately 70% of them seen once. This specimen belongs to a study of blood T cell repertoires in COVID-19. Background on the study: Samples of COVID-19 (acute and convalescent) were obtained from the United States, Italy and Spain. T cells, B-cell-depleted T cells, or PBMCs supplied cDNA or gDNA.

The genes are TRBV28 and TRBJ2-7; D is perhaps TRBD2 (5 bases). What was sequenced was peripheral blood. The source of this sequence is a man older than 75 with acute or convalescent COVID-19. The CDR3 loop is CASRSVEEDLYEQYF. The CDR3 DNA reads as TGTGCCAGCAGGAGCGTTGAGGAGGATCTCTACGAGCAGTACTTC.